These 2 T cell receptor beta chains were all obtained from the same sample, sequenced in a study of blood T cell repertoires in COVID-19. TCRdb's table, derived via immunoSEQ multiplex PCR, lists solely in-frame clones and lacks some. The table shows around 200,000 clones, with approximately 86% occurring only once. Sequenced: peripheral blood. The receptors stem from a man aged 35-49 years with active or convalescent COVID-19.

The chain carries TRBV27 and TRBJ1-1, with 8 nucleotides matching TRBD1. Germline V gene data show CDR1 as MNHEY and CDR2 as SMNVEV (reference sequence). This CDR3 has 15 amino acids. V trimming: 5 bases; J trimming: 1 base; junction bases outside the gene matches: 6. The CDR3 loop reads CASSADRVPNTEAFF. CDR3 coding DNA: TGTGCCAGCAGTGCGGACAGGGTGCCGAACACTGAAGCTTTCTTT.

Only one count was recorded for this clone. This chain connects TRBV28 to TRBJ2-1; 8 nucleotides match TRBD2. The CDR3 runs 16 residues. V lost 2 bases and J lost 5; bases outside the gene matches: 8. Germline V lookup: CDR1 MDHEN, CDR2 SYDVKM. CDR3 loop: CASSLVTGGLHNEQFF. The CDR3, as DNA: TGTGCCAGCAGTTTAGTGACGGGGGGGCTCCACAATGAGCAGTTCTTC.